The next 8 T cell receptor beta chains were all read from a single sample in a study of blood T cell repertoires in COVID-19. Assay: immunoSEQ multiplex PCR; the TCRdb copy retains only in-frame clones and omits some. The profile shows tens of thousands of clones, 86% of them singletons. What was sequenced was peripheral blood. The origin of the receptors is a woman over 75 with acute or convalescent COVID-19.

This chain uses TRBV7-2 with TRBJ1-5; no definite D call. Germline V gene data show CDR1 as SGHTA and CDR2 as FQGNSA. This CDR3 comprises 13 residues. The V end was cut by 1 base, the J end by 4 bases, with 5 bases between. CDR3 DNA: TGTGCCAGCAGCTTAGTAGATAATCAGCCCCAGCATTTT. It encodes CASSLVDNQPQHF.

This chain connects TRBV29-1 to TRBJ2-7, with 8 bases that match TRBD1. The germline V gene has CDR1 SQVTM and CDR2 ANQGSEA. The CDR3 covers 13 residues. V gave up 7 bases and J gave up 7 bases; unmatched junction bases: 12. In DNA, the CDR3 is TGCAGCGGGATGACAGGGGTGGATCGGGAGCAGTACTTC. It codes for CSGMTGVDREQYF.

This chain connects TRBV18 to TRBJ2-7; 10 bases line up with TRBD1. V was pared by 2 bases and J by 5 bases, with 9 bases of the junction left unmatched. Germline V gene sequence: CDR1 KGHSH, CDR2 LQKENI. This CDR3 spans 16 amino acids. The CDR3 coding sequence is TGTGCCAGCTCACCATTAACGGGACAGGGGAGGGACGAGCAGTACTTC. Its protein is CASSPLTGQGRDEQYF.

The chain couples TRBV21-1 to TRBJ1-1. TRBV21-1 constitutes a pseudogene. This CDR3 has 16 amino acids. This chain's CDR3 is CASSSLEVDVNTEAFF. CDR3 DNA: TGTGCCAGCAGCAGCCTGGAGGTGGACGTGAACACTGAAGCTTTCTTT.

V is TRBV30 and J is TRBJ2-5; TRBD1 is a possible D gene (6 bases). Between the trimmed V and J ends, which lost 0 bases and 5 bases, there was a span of 7 bases. This CDR3 region has 12 residues. The germline V gene has CDR1 GTSNPN and CDR2 SVGIG (reference sequence). The chain's CDR3 is CAWSVRGETQYF. The CDR3 DNA is TGTGCCTGGAGTGTTAGGGGGGAGACCCAGTACTTC.

The CDR3 sequence is CASSPLGSGREGDTQYF. CDR3 DNA: TGTGCCAGCAGCCCCCTCGGTAGCGGGAGGGAAGGAGATACGCAGTATTTT. The chain recombines TRBV4-2 with TRBJ2-3; 11 bases are shared with TRBD2. CDR1 is LGHNA and CDR2 is YNFKEQ in the germline V gene. CDR3 size: 17 residues. V lost 4 bases to trimming and J lost 5 bases; unmatched junction nucleotides: 11.

This clone was seen once. This chain uses TRBV5-6 with TRBJ2-3; D is undetermined. Trimming left V 0 bases short and J 1 base short, with 12 bases between. There are 16 residues in the CDR3. Germline loops: CDR1 SGHDT, CDR2 YYEEEE. DNA for the CDR3: TGTGCCAGCAGCTTGGGGGCCCCTCTGGGCACAGATACGCAGTATTTT. This gives the protein CASSLGAPLGTDTQYF.

The chain uses TRBV5-8 and TRBJ1-5, with D uncertain. The V gene's germline CDR1 is SGHTS and CDR2 YDEGEE. V dropped 4 bases and J dropped 3 bases, with 14 bases sitting between them. This CDR3 is 15 amino acids long. Here the CDR3 reads CASSRGGQHNQPQHF. Here the CDR3 DNA reads TGTGCCAGCAGCCGTGGCGGCCAGCACAATCAGCCCCAGCATTTT.